The sequence of this T cell receptor beta chain was determined in a study of human T cells and chemical hapten exposure. Study as a whole: Upper back patch tests used 0.01% DPC, scored after 6 days. Study results and limitations: Every donor had alopecia, and their immune response may therefore differ from healthy people's.

J lost 11 bases, V lost 2 bases, and 6 bases had no gene match. The CDR3 has 14 residues. Germline V gene data show CDR1 as KGHSH and CDR2 as LQKENI. This clonotype was found a few times. Its antigen is unknown. Regarding time point: patch test 2, 6 weeks after DPC sensitization. The treatment is: therapeutic diphenylcyclopropenone sensitization with weekly scalp DPC. TCRdb reprocessed the RACE reads via MiXCR and lists one record per CDR3 protein. The sample carries hundreds of thousands of distinct CDR3 sequences, around 6% recorded once. This sequence joins TRBV18 and TRBJ1-6; 7 bases align to TRBD1. The sequences come from whole blood, collected in connection with sensitization to the hapten diphenylcyclopropenone (DPC). The TCR comes from a woman aged 18-29 years with alopecia areata. Some clones in this sample may be carry-over from other donors' samples. CDR3 region: CASSPDRANAPLHF. Written as DNA, the CDR3 is TGTGCCAGCTCACCAGACAGGGCGAACGCACCCCTCCACTTT.